These 24 T cell receptor beta chains share one sample of origin, sequenced in a study of technical replicates of blood from a few donors. Libraries were prepared by immunoSEQ multiplex PCR; TCRdb keeps only in-frame clonotypes and omits some of them. The sample lists approximately 52,000 clones, around 84% occurring once. The sequenced sample consisted of PBMCs. The receptor set was obtained from a human donor in good health. Some clones in this sample may be carry-over from other donors' samples.

This clone was seen only once. J is TRBJ2-1 and V is TRBV5-1; 7 bases are a match to TRBD2. CDR3 length equals 16 residues. The V gene's germline CDR1 is SGHRS and CDR2 YFSETQ. The trim removed 0 bases at V and 4 bases at J, leaving 7 bases unmatched. CDR3 sequence reads: CASSLVAGELYNEQFF. The CDR3, as DNA: TGCGCCAGCAGCTTGGTTGCGGGGGAACTATACAATGAGCAGTTCTTC. The full variable domain, its missing parts supplied by reference TRBV5-1 and TRBJ2-1, is KAGVTQTPRYLIKTRGQQVTLSCSPISGHRSVSWYQQTPGQGLQFLFEYFSETQRNKGNFPGRFSGRQFSNSRSEMNVSTLELGDSALYLCASSLVAGELYNEQFFGPGTRLTVL.

The genes are TRBV21-1 and TRBJ2-2; whether TRBD2, the table's D call, matches the DNA was not checked. TRBV21-1 is noted as a pseudogene. The CDR3 is 13 residues long. CDR3: CAKSGSFTGELFF. The DNA of the CDR3 is TGTGCCAAAAGCGGGAGTTTTACCGGGGAGCTGTTTTTT.

This rearrangement joins TRBV7-2 to TRBJ2-7, with 7 nucleotides matching TRBD2. Germline assignment: CDR1 SGHTA and CDR2 FQGNSA. V dropped 5 bases and J dropped 7; count of bases not matched to a gene: 17. The CDR3 runs to 16 residues. The CDR3 DNA reads as TGTGCCAGCAGCCCTAGTTCGTTCGCGGGAGTACGAGAGCAGTACTTC. Amino acid sequence: CASSPSSFAGVREQYF.

The V call is TRBV30, the J call TRBJ1-2; TRBD1 matches at 9 bases. V was clipped by 5 bases and J by 6 bases; unmatched bases: 7. This CDR3 contains 13 residues. Germline CDR1 reads GTSNPN; CDR2 reads SVGIG (reference sequence). The CDR3 coding sequence is TGTGCCTGGGATCCCGGGACAGGGAATGGCTACACCTTC. Amino acid sequence: CAWDPGTGNGYTF.

J is TRBJ1-2 and V is TRBV27; 7 bases map to TRBD1. The CDR3 loop spans 14 amino acids. V was pared by 5 bases and J by 6 bases, with 9 bases of the junction left unmatched. Germline loops: CDR1 MNHEY, CDR2 SMNVEV (reference sequence). As DNA, the CDR3 is TGTGCCAGCAGTGCCTCACAGGGGTTGGATGGCTACACCTTC. Translating gives CASSASQGLDGYTF.

This clone has more than one count but fewer than ten. The chain carries TRBV6-1 and TRBJ2-5, with D perhaps matching TRBD1 (6 bases). This CDR3 has 16 residues. Germline CDR1 MNHNS, CDR2 SASEGT. With 4 bases removed from V and 2 bases from J, the gap between germline ends came to 17 bases. For the CDR3, the DNA is TGTGCCAGCAGTGGGAGACAGGCGCATGAACAAGAGACCCAGTACTTC. It yields the protein CASSGRQAHEQETQYF.

The chain uses TRBV7-2 and TRBJ1-1; D unclear. V dropped 5 bases and J dropped 7 bases, with 17 bases sitting between them. The CDR3 sequence is 14 residues long. CDR1 and CDR2 from the germline V gene are SGHTA and FQGNSA. The CDR3 loop is CASSNHLARSEAFF. As DNA, the CDR3 is TGTGCCAGCAGCAACCACCTTGCGCGGAGTGAAGCTTTCTTT.

This clone is medium-sized. V and J are TRBV6-1 and TRBJ2-1; 11 nucleotides match TRBD2. The germline V gene encodes CDR1 MNHNS and CDR2 SASEGT. V was clipped by 3 bases and J by 7 bases; unmatched bases: 8. This CDR3 contains 16 residues. The CDR3 spells CASSESIAGGLNEQFF. In DNA form, the CDR3 reads TGTGCCAGCAGTGAGTCGATAGCGGGGGGGTTAAATGAGCAGTTCTTC.

This clone occurred once. The gene calls are TRBV7-3 and TRBJ2-2, with D maybe TRBD2 (7 bases). The CDR3 consists of 16 residues. Germline lookup yields CDR1 SGHTA and CDR2 FQGTGA. Trimming shortened V by 3 bases and J by 0 bases, and 11 bases separated the two germline ends. The CDR3 spells CASSFGGHANTGELFF. The CDR3 bases are TGTGCCAGCAGCTTCGGGGGGCACGCGAACACCGGGGAGCTGTTTTTT.

V is TRBV4-2 and J is TRBJ1-4, with TRBD1 matching 8 bases. The germline CDR1 and CDR2 sequences are LGHNA and YNFKEQ. This CDR3 is 18 amino acids long. The V and J ends lost 0 bases and 8 bases, in that order; junction bases with no gene match: 14. In nucleotides, the CDR3 is TGTGCCAGCAGCCAAGACCCACAGGGGGAGACGGTCTGGGAAAAACTGTTTTTT. It is translated as CASSQDPQGETVWEKLFF.

There are a few counts of this clone. The chain carries TRBV4-3 and TRBJ2-7; TRBD2 matches at 8 bases. Germline V gene sequence: CDR1 LGHNA, CDR2 YSLEER. J was trimmed by 0 bases and V by 1 base; bases with no gene match: 5. The CDR3 is 16 amino acids. Written as DNA, the CDR3 is TGCGCCAGCAGCCAAGTAGGGCGGGGGGTCTCCTACGAGCAGTACTTC. It encodes CASSQVGRGVSYEQYF.

The chain joins TRBV5-1 to TRBJ2-7; TRBD2 matches 10 bases. Unmatched junction bases numbered 5, after V lost 0 bases and J lost 8 bases. Germline V lookup: CDR1 SGHRS, CDR2 YFSETQ. The CDR3 totals 14 residues. The CDR3 spells CASSLVVAGGQQYF. The CDR3 nucleotides read TGCGCCAGCAGCTTGGTAGTAGCGGGGGGCCAGCAGTACTTC.

The chain carries TRBV7-9 and TRBJ1-5; D is possibly TRBD1 (6 bases). The V end was cut by 5 bases, the J end by 3 bases, with 14 bases between. The CDR3 consists of 15 residues. Looked up from germline, CDR1 is SEHNR and CDR2 is FQNEAQ (reference sequence). In DNA, the CDR3 is TGTGCCAGCAGCCGGACGGACAGCATCAATCAGCCCCAGCATTTT. Amino acid sequence: CASSRTDSINQPQHF.

The sample holds one count of this clone. The rearrangement joins TRBV7-2 to TRBJ2-5; 8 bases fit TRBD1. CDR1 and CDR2 (germline): SGHTA, FQGNSA. V trimming: 2 bases; J trimming: 5 bases; junction bases outside the gene matches: 4. This CDR3 spans 14 amino acids. As DNA, the CDR3 is TGTGCCAGCAGCTTACCAGGGGGCTGGGAGACCCAGTACTTC. Translated, it gives CASSLPGGWETQYF.

The CDR3 here is CASGEGGLGYEQYF. The CDR3 region has the DNA TGCGCCAGCGGAGAAGGGGGTTTAGGTTACGAGCAGTACTTC. The V gene is TRBV4-1, the J gene TRBJ2-7; possible D gene TRBD1, 6 bases. Trimming removed 8 bases from V and 4 bases from J, with 18 bases in between. CDR1 is MGHRA and CDR2 is YSYEKL in the germline V gene. This CDR3 comprises 14 residues.

The DNA for the CDR3 is TGTGCCTGGAGTGTTTTGGGCAGGGCCTACCACTTT. It specifies CAWSVLGRAYHF. V and J are TRBV30 and TRBJ1-6, with D perhaps TRBD1 (5 bases). The germline V gene has CDR1 GTSNPN and CDR2 SVGIG (reference sequence). V was shortened by 0 bases and J by 18 bases, with 15 bases between the two germline ends. CDR3 length equals 12 residues.

This clone has a handful of counts. This rearrangement joins TRBV7-9 to TRBJ2-7, with D tentatively TRBD2 (5 bases). CDR3 size: 14 residues. The V gene's germline CDR1 is SEHNR and CDR2 FQNEAQ (reference sequence). Trimming took off 3 bases at V and 7 bases at J, with 16 bases between the two ends. CDR3 loop: CASSLGSAQNEQYF. The CDR3 region has the DNA TGTGCCAGCAGCTTGGGGAGTGCCCAAAATGAGCAGTACTTC.

This clone was found once. Here the CDR3 DNA reads TGTGCCAGCAGTGCCCGACCAGGGTCTATGAAGAACACCGGGGAGCTGTTTTTT. Translated: CASSARPGSMKNTGELFF. This rearrangement joins TRBV27 to TRBJ2-2; tentatively, D is TRBD1 (5 bases). Germline CDR1 and CDR2: MNHEY and SMNVEV (reference sequence). The CDR3 totals 18 residues. Trimming left V 5 bases short and J 1 base short, with 20 bases between.

In its sample, this clone was seen once. V usage is TRBV5-6 and J usage is TRBJ2-7, with TRBD1 matching 9 bases. V gave up 0 bases and J gave up 11 bases; unmatched junction bases: 3. CDR1 SGHDT and CDR2 YYEEEE come from the germline V gene. The CDR3 contains 12 residues. This CDR3 is CASSLGTGEKYF. CDR3 nucleotide sequence: TGTGCCAGCAGCTTGGGGACAGGGGAGAAGTACTTC.

The chain employs TRBV6-5 and TRBJ1-2; perhaps TRBD1 as D (6 bases). Per the germline V gene, CDR1 is MNHEY and CDR2 is SVGAGI. With 5 bases removed from V and 4 bases from J, the gap between germline ends came to 14 bases. The CDR3 runs to 14 residues. The CDR3 sequence is CASSPFRTAYGYTF. The CDR3 DNA sequence: TGTGCCAGCAGTCCGTTTAGGACAGCCTATGGCTACACCTTC.

V usage is TRBV7-2 and J usage is TRBJ2-3; TRBD2 matches 13 bases. Germline V CDR1 and CDR2: SGHTA, FQGNSA. The CDR3 loop spans 15 amino acids. J lost 6 bases, V lost 5 bases, and 5 bases had no gene match. The CDR3 sequence is CASSRTSGGVDTQYF. CDR3 nucleotides: TGTGCCAGCAGCCGGACTAGCGGGGGTGTCGATACGCAGTATTTT.

The V call is TRBV7-9, the J call TRBJ2-2; 8 positions agree with TRBD2. Looked up from germline, CDR1 is SEHNR and CDR2 is FQNEAQ (reference sequence). This CDR3 has 18 residues. V was pared by 5 bases and J by 1 base, with 12 bases of the junction left unmatched. CDR3: CASSPPFRLARNTGELFF. The CDR3 region has the DNA TGTGCCAGCAGCCCCCCTTTCCGACTAGCGAGGAACACCGGGGAGCTGTTTTTT.

The gene calls are TRBV5-1 and TRBJ2-1; 7 bases align to TRBD1. This CDR3 is 13 amino acids long. V lost 6 bases to trimming and J lost 3 bases; unmatched junction nucleotides: 3. The germline gives CDR1 SGHRS, CDR2 YFSETQ. The CDR3 loop is CASKGQFYNEQFF. CDR3 in DNA: TGCGCCAGCAAGGGACAGTTCTACAATGAGCAGTTCTTC.

This sequence joins TRBV19 and TRBJ1-3; perhaps TRBD1 as D (5 bases). CDR3 length: 14 amino acids. Germline loops: CDR1 LNHDA, CDR2 SQIVND (reference sequence). V lost 4 bases, J lost 2 bases, and 9 bases lay in between. Here the CDR3 reads CASSTGSAGNTIYF. The CDR3 DNA reads as TGTGCCAGTAGTACAGGGTCAGCTGGAAACACCATATATTTT.